The 20 T cell receptor beta chains in this list originate from one sample, sequenced in a study of early T cells in non-severe SARS-CoV-2 infection. TCRdb independently ran MiXCR on the 5' RACE reads; one entry per CDR3 protein. The repertoire holds 60,000 to 75,000 distinct CDR3 sequences, with about an eighth as singletons. The input for sequencing was whole blood, taken at baseline. The receptors stem from an adult who was a healthcare worker with PCR-confirmed SARS-CoV-2 infection or an uninfected control (not recorded which).

This clonotype has at least ten counts. V and J are TRBV7-3 and TRBJ1-1; maybe TRBD1 (6 bases). V lost 9 bases and J 4 bases, leaving 15 bases between the germline ends. CDR1 is SGHTA and CDR2 is FQGTGA in the germline V gene. The CDR3 is 13 amino acids. CDR3 amino acids: CASEGGRATEAFF. The CDR3, as DNA: TGTGCCAGTGAGGGGGGCAGAGCCACTGAAGCTTTCTTT.

This clonotype was observed at least ten times. The V and J genes are TRBV11-2 and TRBJ2-5; 14 nucleotides agree with TRBD2. Germline V gives CDR1 SGHAT, CDR2 FQNNGV. This CDR3 is built from 14 residues. The ends lost 8 bases at V and 6 bases at J; junction bases unmatched: 5. DNA of the CDR3: TGTGCCAGCGGGGGACTAGCGGGGGAACAGACCCAGTACTTC. Amino acids: CASGGLAGEQTQYF.

Only a few counts were recorded for this clonotype. The chain links TRBV9 to TRBJ2-1; D is undetermined. The CDR3 runs 15 residues. V was cut by 3 bases and J by 2 bases, with 12 bases left in between. Germline CDR1 SGDLS, CDR2 YYNGEE. The CDR3 reads CASSATMIPYNEQFF. The CDR3 nucleotides read TGTGCCAGCAGCGCTACTATGATACCCTACAATGAGCAGTTCTTC.

This clonotype was counted a few times. The chain combines TRBV18 with TRBJ2-6, with 8 bases fitting TRBD1. Germline V gene sequence: CDR1 KGHSH, CDR2 LQKENI. The CDR3 runs to 20 residues. V lost 2 bases, J lost 0 bases, and 12 bases stayed unmatched. The CDR3 region is CASSPYPGQDTYSGANVLTF. The CDR3 DNA reads as TGTGCCAGCTCACCATACCCGGGACAGGACACCTACTCTGGGGCCAACGTCCTGACTTTC. Full variable domain (missing parts from reference TRBV18 and TRBJ2-6): NAGVMQNPRHLVRRRGQEARLRCSPMKGHSHVYWYRQLPEEGLKFMVYLQKENIIDESGMPKERFSAEFPKEGPSILRIQQVVRGDSAAYFCASSPYPGQDTYSGANVLTFGAGSRLTVL.

The chain links TRBV7-9 to TRBJ1-4, with D possibly TRBD1 on 6 matching bases. The V end lost 5 bases, the J end lost 6 bases, and 13 bases lay between the germline ends. Germline V CDR1 and CDR2: SEHNR, FQNEAQ (reference sequence). The CDR3 contains 14 residues. CDR3 DNA: TGTGCCAGCAGCATACAGGGCGGGGATGAAAAACTGTTTTTT. Protein product: CASSIQGGDEKLFF.

The rearrangement joins TRBV30 to TRBJ1-1; D perhaps matches TRBD1 (5 bases). The V gene lost 2 bases and the J gene lost 1 base, with 8 bases spanning the gap. Germline V CDR1 and CDR2: GTSNPN, SVGIG (reference sequence). This CDR3 has 13 amino acids. The DNA for the CDR3 is TGTGCCTGGAGTTTCCAGGGGAACACTGAAGCTTTCTTT. Translated, it gives CAWSFQGNTEAFF. The entire variable domain, with the rest obtained from reference TRBV30 and TRBJ1-1, is as follows: SQTIHQWPATLVQPVGSPLSLECTVEGTSNPNLYWYRQAAGRGLQLLFYSVGIGQISSEVPQNLSASRPQDRQFILSSKKLLLSDSGFYLCAWSFQGNTEAFFGQGTRLTVV.

This clonotype occurred many times. The chain uses TRBV24-1 and TRBJ2-1; D is perhaps TRBD2 (5 bases). Germline V CDR1 and CDR2: KGHDR, SFDVKD. Deletions cut 3 bases from V and 6 bases from J, with 8 bases between. The CDR3 is 13 amino acids. The CDR3 here is CATSDTRANEQFF. CDR3 sequence (DNA): TGTGCCACCAGTGATACTAGAGCCAATGAGCAGTTCTTC.

The chain combines TRBV7-8 with TRBJ2-3, with 11 bases identical to TRBD2. Germline CDR1 reads SGHVS; CDR2 reads FQNEAQ. The CDR3 totals 13 residues. The trim removed 7 bases at V and 9 bases at J, leaving 6 bases unmatched. The CDR3 DNA reads TGTGCCAGCAATAGCGGGGGGGCCGGGACGCAGTATTTT. It is translated as CASNSGGAGTQYF.

V gene TRBV5-4 combines with J gene TRBJ2-7; TRBD1 might be the D (6 bases). This CDR3 contains 14 residues. Germline lookup yields CDR1 SGHNT and CDR2 YYREEE (reference sequence). V was cut by 3 bases and J by 0 bases, with 10 bases left in between. The CDR3 DNA reads TGTGCCAGCAGCTCGCGGACAGTCTCCTACGAGCAGTACTTC. Protein: CASSSRTVSYEQYF.

CDR3: CASSRWGQGMAGELFF. As DNA, the CDR3 is TGTGCCAGCAGCCGATGGGGACAGGGGATGGCCGGGGAGCTGTTTTTT. The rearrangement joins TRBV11-2 to TRBJ2-2; 10 bases agree with TRBD1. The CDR3 runs to 16 residues. With V trimmed by 5 bases and J by 6 bases, 9 bases remained unmatched. Germline loops: CDR1 SGHAT, CDR2 FQNNGV.

Here the CDR3 reads CASSPGETGKHEQYF. DNA of the CDR3: TGTGCCAGCAGTCCCGGAGAGACAGGGAAGCACGAGCAGTACTTC. The gene calls are TRBV28 and TRBJ2-7, with 7 bases aligning to TRBD1. With V trimmed by 5 bases and J by 5 bases, 12 bases remained unmatched. The CDR3 covers 15 residues. CDR1 is MDHEN, CDR2 SYDVKM, per germline.

The chain carries TRBV30 and TRBJ1-2; D not resolved. The germline V and J ends were trimmed by 2 bases and 8 bases, with 15 bases remaining between them. The CDR3 is 13 residues long. Germline values: CDR1 GTSNPN, CDR2 SVGIG (reference sequence). CDR3 sequence (DNA): TGTGCCTGGAGTCCAGGCCCGGGTTGGGGCTACACCTTC. Its protein product is CAWSPGPGWGYTF.

This clonotype was counted many times. This sequence joins TRBV12-3 or TRBV12-4 and TRBJ2-1; D is tentatively TRBD1 or TRBD2 (6 bases each). The CDR3 sequence is 17 residues long. Between the trimmed V and J ends, which lost 5 bases and 7 bases, there was a span of 24 bases. CDR3 nucleotide sequence: TGTGCCAGCAGTAACCCCACCGGGGGCGGATCTTCGAATGAGCAGTTCTTC. Its protein product is CASSNPTGGGSSNEQFF.

This clonotype was counted ten times or more. The rearrangement uses TRBV20-1 and TRBJ2-3; D remains ambiguous. Germline CDR1 and CDR2: DFQATT and SNEGSKA (reference sequence). Trimming stripped 0 bases from V and 1 base from J, with 5 bases between. The CDR3 covers 13 residues. CDR3 sequence: CSARESGTDTQYF. Written as DNA, the CDR3 is TGCAGTGCTAGAGAAAGTGGCACAGATACGCAGTATTTT.

This clonotype has only a few counts. The rearrangement uses TRBV6-2 or TRBV6-3 and TRBJ2-2, with a possible D match to TRBD1 (5 bases). Trimming shortened V by 6 bases and J by 4 bases, and 9 bases separated the two germline ends. Germline CDR1 is MNHEY and CDR2 is SVGEGT. This CDR3 has 13 residues. The CDR3 is CASRQGSTGELFF. CDR3 bases: TGTGCCAGCAGGCAGGGAAGCACCGGGGAGCTGTTTTTT.

V gene TRBV2 combines with J gene TRBJ1-6, with D perhaps TRBD1 (6 bases). Germline V gene data show CDR1 as SNHLY and CDR2 as FYNNEI. V was shortened by 0 bases and J by 10 bases, with 16 bases between the two germline ends. The CDR3 totals 16 residues. The CDR3 loop is CASSEAGRGEGSPLHF. The CDR3, as DNA: TGTGCCAGCAGTGAAGCAGGCAGGGGAGAAGGATCACCCCTCCACTTT.

The CDR3 loop reads CSASGDRKLFF. The CDR3 coding sequence is TGCAGTGCATCCGGGGACAGGAAACTGTTTTTT. This chain links TRBV20-1 with TRBJ1-4; 8 positions agree with TRBD1. Germline CDR1 DFQATT, CDR2 SNEGSKA (reference sequence). V shed 6 bases, J shed 11 bases, and the junction held 5 bases outside the gene matches. The length of the CDR3 is 11 residues.

This clonotype was detected only a few times. This chain links TRBV5-4 with TRBJ1-1, with D unresolved. Germline V lookup: CDR1 SGHNT, CDR2 YYREEE (reference sequence). This CDR3 comprises 14 residues. V lost 1 base, J lost 4 bases, and 11 bases lay in between. Here the CDR3 reads CASSLPGRSTEAFF. The CDR3 DNA reads TGTGCCAGCAGCTTGCCAGGAAGGAGCACTGAAGCTTTCTTT.

Notes on this clonotype: One end of the junction varies from germline; a read error may be responsible. Written as DNA, the CDR3 is TGTGCCAGCAGTTTTGGCTTTCAGGCCCAGCATTTT. Translation gives CASSFGFQAQHF. J is TRBJ1-5 and V is TRBV12-3 or TRBV12-4; D gene ambiguous. This CDR3 is built from 12 residues.

This clonotype was detected a few times. The chain joins TRBV6-2 or TRBV6-3 to TRBJ2-7, with a possible D match to TRBD2 (5 bases). The CDR3 covers 13 residues. Germline CDR1 and CDR2: MNHEY and SVGEGT. The V end lost 8 bases, the J end lost 2 bases, and 13 bases lay between the germline ends. CDR3 sequence reads: CASSVEGPYEQYF. The CDR3 bases are TGTGCCAGCTCAGTTGAGGGCCCCTACGAGCAGTACTTC.